One T cell receptor (beta chain) is described in this entry. Its antigen is not identified. These data originate in a study of T cell repertoires in cytomegalovirus infection. The wider study: Signatures in public TCR beta sequences pointed to both CMV infection and matching HLA type.

The CDR3 covers 16 residues. Germline CDR1 is SGDLS and CDR2 is YYNGEE. The J segment lost 6 bases and the V segment lost 3 bases, leaving 13 bases of the junction unmatched. From the reads, TCRdb called clonotypes with MiXCR, one entry per CDR3 protein. Of fewer than 200,000 distinct CDR3 sequences listed, about a fifth were seen once; the top ten hold under 30%. Notes on the study in general: What dominated the ex vivo response were HLA-C-restricted CMV-specific TCR beta clonotypes. There were carriers of CMV plus the relevant HLA, and cumulative public TCR beta family frequency identified them.

Specimen: CD8+ T cells from cultured PBMCs, collected from culture after CMV antigen stimulation. The TCR sequence derives from a human donor in good health (CMV status not recorded). Some clones in this sample may be carry-over from other donors' samples. The chain employs TRBV9 and TRBJ1-2; TRBD1 matches at 8 bases. This chain's CDR3 is CASSAVAADRVDGYTF. In nucleotides, the CDR3 is TGTGCCAGCAGCGCTGTAGCCGCGGACAGGGTCGATGGCTACACCTTC.